Below are 9 T cell receptor beta chains sequenced from a single sample in a study of PD-L1 blockade in urothelial cancer. The data were produced by immunoSEQ multiplex PCR, yet TCRdb's version contains in-frame clones alone and is incomplete. The data contain about 81,000 clones, more than 70% of them singletons. Time point given: pretreatment peripheral blood. Sequenced material: PBMCs, taken around atezolizumab (anti-PD-L1) treatment. These receptors were taken from a woman older than 75 with urothelial cancer.

The V gene is TRBV29-1, the J gene TRBJ1-1, with D maybe TRBD1 (5 bases). V gave up 7 bases and J gave up 4 bases, with 13 bases separating them. Per germline, CDR1 SQVTM and CDR2 ANQGSEA. CDR3 length equals 12 residues. The CDR3 here is CSASSGATEAFF. The CDR3 DNA is TGCAGCGCATCATCTGGGGCCACTGAAGCTTTCTTT.

This rearrangement joins TRBV5-6 to TRBJ1-5; 7 bases match TRBD1. The CDR3 totals 15 residues. V shed 2 bases, J shed 1 base, and the junction held 3 bases outside the gene matches. From germline, CDR1 is SGHDT and CDR2 YYEEEE. CDR3 amino acids: CASSFTGASNQPQHF. CDR3 DNA sequence: TGTGCCAGCAGCTTTACAGGGGCGAGCAATCAGCCCCAGCATTTT.

CDR3 region: CSVGENIQYF. CDR3 in DNA: TGCAGCGTTGGGGAGAACATTCAGTACTTC. The chain uses TRBV29-1 and TRBJ2-4; tentative D call: TRBD2 (5 bases). V lost 4 bases and J lost 7, with 5 bases in between. The germline V gene encodes CDR1 SQVTM and CDR2 ANQGSEA. The CDR3 spans 10 residues.

This clone has just one count. The J gene is TRBJ2-1, the V gene TRBV2, with TRBD1 identical over 12 bases. CDR3 size: 18 residues. The J segment lost 8 bases and the V segment lost 6 bases, leaving 17 bases of the junction unmatched. Germline V gene lookup returns CDR1 SNHLY and CDR2 FYNNEI. The CDR3 protein is CASSARIPGQGALHEQFF. DNA of the CDR3: TGTGCCAGCAGCGCGAGGATTCCGGGACAGGGGGCGTTGCATGAGCAGTTCTTC. Full variable domain (rest looked up from reference TRBV2 and TRBJ2-1): EPEVTQTPSHQVTQMGQEVILRCVPISNHLYFYWYRQILGQKVEFLVSFYNNEISEKSEIFDDQFSVERPDGSNFTLKIRSTKLEDSAMYFCASSARIPGQGALHEQFFGPGTRLTVL.

The gene calls are TRBV28 and TRBJ2-6, with 9 bases that match TRBD1. Losses at the gene ends were 2 bases for V and 3 bases for J; bases not matched to a gene: 20. From germline, CDR1 is MDHEN and CDR2 SYDVKM. The CDR3 length is 22 residues. The CDR3 sequence: CASSLGRQGELFRSLGANVLTF. CDR3 coding DNA: TGTGCCAGCAGTTTAGGTCGACAGGGGGAGCTGTTTAGATCCCTTGGGGCCAACGTCCTGACTTTC.

This chain links TRBV5-1 with TRBJ1-2; 12 bases map to TRBD1. CDR1 and CDR2 (germline): SGHRS, YFSETQ. V dropped 4 bases and J dropped 8; count of bases not matched to a gene: 6. This CDR3 has 14 amino acids. The CDR3 nucleotides read TGCGCCAGCAGCCCCGGGACAGGGGGCGGCGGCTACACCTTC. Amino acids: CASSPGTGGGGYTF. The whole variable domain, remainder taken from reference TRBV5-1 and TRBJ1-2, is KAGVTQTPRYLIKTRGQQVTLSCSPISGHRSVSWYQQTPGQGLQFLFEYFSETQRNKGNFPGRFSGRQFSNSRSEMNVSTLELGDSALYLCASSPGTGGGGYTFGSGTRLTVV.

J is TRBJ1-1 and V is TRBV7-3; the D gene is possibly TRBD1 (5 bases). Trimming took 5 bases from V and 0 from J, leaving 13 bases between them. Germline V lookup: CDR1 SGHTA, CDR2 FQGTGA. This CDR3 has 15 residues. CDR3 DNA: TGTGCCAGCAGCCCCCACCCGACAGTGAACACTGAAGCTTTCTTT. This encodes CASSPHPTVNTEAFF.

This clone was detected once. This chain connects TRBV2 to TRBJ1-2; D might be TRBD1 (6 bases). The CDR3 runs to 13 residues. V gave up 6 bases and J gave up 2 bases, with 10 bases separating them. Germline V gene lookup returns CDR1 SNHLY and CDR2 FYNNEI. The CDR3 region has the DNA TGTGCCAGCAGGGACAGCGCGAACTATGGCTACACCTTC. Amino acids: CASRDSANYGYTF. The full variable domain, rest sourced from reference TRBV2 and TRBJ1-2, is EPEVTQTPSHQVTQMGQEVILRCVPISNHLYFYWYRQILGQKVEFLVSFYNNEISEKSEIFDDQFSVERPDGSNFTLKIRSTKLEDSAMYFCASRDSANYGYTFGSGTRLTVV.

The rearrangement joins TRBV28 to TRBJ1-4; D is perhaps TRBD1 (6 bases). In germline, CDR1 is MDHEN, CDR2 SYDVKM. The CDR3 is 14 amino acids. Trimming stripped 7 bases from V and 4 bases from J, with 13 bases between. The CDR3 DNA reads TGTGCCAGCACCCCGGACAGAAATAATGAAAAACTGTTTTTT. Translating it yields CASTPDRNNEKLFF.